The sequence of this T cell receptor (beta chain) was determined in a study of OX40 agonist ivuxolimab in advanced cancers. Study results and caveats: Among the lowest peripheral clonal expansion occurred in 0.1-3.0 mg/kg partial responders.

The method was immunoSEQ multiplex PCR; TCRdb's version includes in-frame clones alone and lacks a portion of them. The sample lists tens of thousands of clones, over 80% occurring once. The CDR3 sequence is 15 residues long. V was pared by 4 bases and J by 0 bases, with 13 bases between. CDR1 and CDR2 (germline): SGHRS, YFSETQ. As concerns this clone: No antigen is known for it.

The chain couples TRBV5-1 to TRBJ1-1; D gene ambiguous. This sample comprised CD4+ or CD8+ T cells sorted from blood, obtained in a trial of the OX40 agonist ivuxolimab. This TCR derives from an adult with an advanced solid tumor such as melanoma, head and neck, liver or kidney cancer. The DNA of the CDR3 is TGCGCCAGCAGCACCCGGAGGGAGATGAACACTGAAGCTTTCTTT. This translates into CASSTRREMNTEAFF.